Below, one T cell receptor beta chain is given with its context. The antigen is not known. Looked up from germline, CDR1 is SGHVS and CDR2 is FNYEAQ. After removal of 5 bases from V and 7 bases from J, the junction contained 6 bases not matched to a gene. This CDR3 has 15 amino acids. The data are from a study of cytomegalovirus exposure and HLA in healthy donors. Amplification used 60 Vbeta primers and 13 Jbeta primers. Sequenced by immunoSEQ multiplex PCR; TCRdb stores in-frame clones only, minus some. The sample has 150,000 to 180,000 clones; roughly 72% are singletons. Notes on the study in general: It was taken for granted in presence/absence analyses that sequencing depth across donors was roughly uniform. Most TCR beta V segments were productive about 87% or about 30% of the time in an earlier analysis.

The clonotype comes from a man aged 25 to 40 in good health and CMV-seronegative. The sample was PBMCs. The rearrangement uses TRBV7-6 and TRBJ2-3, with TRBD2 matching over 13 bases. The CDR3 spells CASSASLAGGNTQYF. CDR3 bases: TGTGCCAGCAGCGCCTCACTAGCGGGGGGGAATACGCAGTATTTT.